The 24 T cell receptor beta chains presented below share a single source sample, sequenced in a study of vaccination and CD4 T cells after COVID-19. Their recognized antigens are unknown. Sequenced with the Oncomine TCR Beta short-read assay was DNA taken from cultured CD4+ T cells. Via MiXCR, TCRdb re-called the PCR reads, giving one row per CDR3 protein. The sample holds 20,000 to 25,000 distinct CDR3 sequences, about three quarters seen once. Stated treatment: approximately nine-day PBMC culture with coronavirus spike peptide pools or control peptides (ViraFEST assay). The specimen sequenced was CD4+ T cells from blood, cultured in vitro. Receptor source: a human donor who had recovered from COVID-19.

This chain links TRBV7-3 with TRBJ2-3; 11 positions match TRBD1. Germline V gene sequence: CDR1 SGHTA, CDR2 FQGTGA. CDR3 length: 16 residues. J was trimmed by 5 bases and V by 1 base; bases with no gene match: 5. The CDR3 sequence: CASSLRTGGNGDTQYF. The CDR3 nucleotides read TGTGCCAGCAGCTTAAGGACAGGGGGCAATGGAGATACGCAGTATTTT.

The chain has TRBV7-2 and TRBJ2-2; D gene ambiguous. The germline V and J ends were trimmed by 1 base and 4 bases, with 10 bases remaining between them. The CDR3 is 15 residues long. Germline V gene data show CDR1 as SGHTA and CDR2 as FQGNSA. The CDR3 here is CASSLDSGPTGELFF. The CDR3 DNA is TGTGCCAGCAGCTTAGATAGTGGGCCCACCGGGGAGCTGTTTTTT. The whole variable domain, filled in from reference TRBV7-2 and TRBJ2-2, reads GAGVSQSPSNKVTEKGKDVELRCDPISGHTALYWYRQSLGQGLEFLIYFQGNSAPDKSGLPSDRFSAERTGGSVSTLTIQRTQQEDSAVYLCASSLDSGPTGELFFGEGSRLTVL.

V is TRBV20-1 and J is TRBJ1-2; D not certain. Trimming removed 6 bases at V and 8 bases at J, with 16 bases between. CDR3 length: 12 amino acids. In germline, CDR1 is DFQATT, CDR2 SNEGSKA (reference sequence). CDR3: CSATRQRGGYTF. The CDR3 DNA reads TGCAGTGCCACGAGGCAGCGGGGAGGCTACACCTTC.

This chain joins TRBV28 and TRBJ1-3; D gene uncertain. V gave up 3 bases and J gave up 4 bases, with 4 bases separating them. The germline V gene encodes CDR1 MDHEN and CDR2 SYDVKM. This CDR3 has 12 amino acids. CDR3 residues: CASSFHGNTIYF. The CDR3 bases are TGTGCCAGCAGTTTTCACGGAAACACCATATATTTT.

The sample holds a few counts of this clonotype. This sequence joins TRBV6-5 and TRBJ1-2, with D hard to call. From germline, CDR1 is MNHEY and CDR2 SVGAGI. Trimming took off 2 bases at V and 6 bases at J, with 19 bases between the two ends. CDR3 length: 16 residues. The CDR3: CASSYTHPMNPHGYTF. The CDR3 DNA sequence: TGTGCCAGCAGTTACACACACCCGATGAATCCCCATGGCTACACCTTC.

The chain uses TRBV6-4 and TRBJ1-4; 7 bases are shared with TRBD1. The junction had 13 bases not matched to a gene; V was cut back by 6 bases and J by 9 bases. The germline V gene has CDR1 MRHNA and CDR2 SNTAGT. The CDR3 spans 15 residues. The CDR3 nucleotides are TGTGCCAGCAGCCAGCGGACAGGTGCAATGAAAAAACTGTTTTTT. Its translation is CASSQRTGAMKKLFF.

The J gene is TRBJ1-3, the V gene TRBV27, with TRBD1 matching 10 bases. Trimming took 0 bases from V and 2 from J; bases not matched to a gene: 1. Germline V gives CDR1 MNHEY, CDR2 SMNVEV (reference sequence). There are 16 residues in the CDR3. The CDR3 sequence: CASSLSGTGAGNTIYF. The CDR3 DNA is TGTGCCAGCAGTTTATCGGGGACAGGGGCTGGAAACACCATATATTTT.

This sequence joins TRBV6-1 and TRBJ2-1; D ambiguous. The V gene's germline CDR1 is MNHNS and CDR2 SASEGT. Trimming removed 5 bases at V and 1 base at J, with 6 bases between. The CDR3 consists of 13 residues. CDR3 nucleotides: TGTGCCAGCAGTCAAGAATCCTACAATGAGCAGTTCTTC. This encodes CASSQESYNEQFF.

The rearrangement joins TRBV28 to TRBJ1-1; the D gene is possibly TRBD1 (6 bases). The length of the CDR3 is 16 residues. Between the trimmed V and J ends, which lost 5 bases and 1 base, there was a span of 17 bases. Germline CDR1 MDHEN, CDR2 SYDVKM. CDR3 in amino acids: CASSPGGGTPNTEAFF. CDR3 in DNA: TGTGCCAGCAGTCCTGGGGGAGGGACACCGAACACTGAAGCTTTCTTT.

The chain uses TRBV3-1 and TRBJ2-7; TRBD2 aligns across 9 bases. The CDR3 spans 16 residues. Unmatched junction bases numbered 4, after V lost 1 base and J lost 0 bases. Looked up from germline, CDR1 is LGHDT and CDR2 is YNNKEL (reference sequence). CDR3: CASSQAVAGASYEQYF. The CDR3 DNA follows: TGTGCCAGCAGCCAAGCGGTAGCGGGAGCCTCCTACGAGCAGTACTTC.

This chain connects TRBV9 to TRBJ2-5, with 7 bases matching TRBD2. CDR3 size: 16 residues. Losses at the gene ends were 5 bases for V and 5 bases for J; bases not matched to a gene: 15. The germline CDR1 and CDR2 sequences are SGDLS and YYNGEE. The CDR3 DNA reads TGTGCCAGCAGTGCCCTTTTTGGGGAGGGCCGGGAGACCCAGTACTTC. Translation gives CASSALFGEGRETQYF.

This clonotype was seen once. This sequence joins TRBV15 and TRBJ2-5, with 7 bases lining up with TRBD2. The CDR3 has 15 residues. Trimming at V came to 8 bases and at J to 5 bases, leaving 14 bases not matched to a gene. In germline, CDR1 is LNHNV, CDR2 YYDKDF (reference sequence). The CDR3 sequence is CATGPRAGAVETQYF. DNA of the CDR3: TGTGCCACCGGCCCCCGGGCGGGAGCTGTGGAGACCCAGTACTTC.

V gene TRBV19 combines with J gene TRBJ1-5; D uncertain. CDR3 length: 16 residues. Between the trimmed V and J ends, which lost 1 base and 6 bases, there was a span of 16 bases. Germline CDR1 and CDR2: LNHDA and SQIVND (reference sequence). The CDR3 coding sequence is TGTGCCAGTAGTATAGCTACGGGGTTGCGTAGTCAGCCCCAGCATTTT. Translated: CASSIATGLRSQPQHF.

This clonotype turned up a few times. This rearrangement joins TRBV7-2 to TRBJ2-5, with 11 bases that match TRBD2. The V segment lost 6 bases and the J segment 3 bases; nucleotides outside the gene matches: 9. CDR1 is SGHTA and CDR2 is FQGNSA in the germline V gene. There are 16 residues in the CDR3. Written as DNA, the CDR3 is TGTGCCAGCAGACCCATACTAGCGGGAGAGGAAGAGACCCAGTACTTC. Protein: CASRPILAGEEETQYF.

The DNA of the CDR3 is TGTGCCTGTACACAGGGCTCTGGGGCCAACGTCCTGACTTTC. Amino acids: CACTQGSGANVLTF. The chain couples TRBV30 to TRBJ2-6; a possible D gene is TRBD1 (6 bases). With 6 bases removed from V and 0 bases from J, the gap between germline ends came to 9 bases. CDR1 GTSNPN and CDR2 SVGIG come from the germline V gene (reference sequence). The CDR3 has 14 amino acids.

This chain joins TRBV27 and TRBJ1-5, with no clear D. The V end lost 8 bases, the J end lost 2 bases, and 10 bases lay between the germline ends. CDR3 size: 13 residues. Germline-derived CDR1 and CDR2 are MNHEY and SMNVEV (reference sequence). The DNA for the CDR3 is TGTGCCAGCGGGTTGTCGGGCAATCAGCCCCAGCATTTT. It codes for CASGLSGNQPQHF.

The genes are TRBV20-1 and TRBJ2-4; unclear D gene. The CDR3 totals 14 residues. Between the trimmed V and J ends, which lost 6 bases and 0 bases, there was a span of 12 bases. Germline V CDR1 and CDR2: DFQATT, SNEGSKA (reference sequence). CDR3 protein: CSAERSLAKNIQYF. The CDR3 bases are TGCAGTGCCGAGAGGAGTTTAGCCAAAAACATTCAGTACTTC.

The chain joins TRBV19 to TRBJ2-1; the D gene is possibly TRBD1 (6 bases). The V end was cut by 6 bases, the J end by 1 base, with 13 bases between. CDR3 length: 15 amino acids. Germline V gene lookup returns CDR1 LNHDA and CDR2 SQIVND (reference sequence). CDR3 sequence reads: CASRDSQISYNEQFF. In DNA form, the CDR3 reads TGTGCCAGTAGGGACAGCCAAATATCCTACAATGAGCAGTTCTTC.

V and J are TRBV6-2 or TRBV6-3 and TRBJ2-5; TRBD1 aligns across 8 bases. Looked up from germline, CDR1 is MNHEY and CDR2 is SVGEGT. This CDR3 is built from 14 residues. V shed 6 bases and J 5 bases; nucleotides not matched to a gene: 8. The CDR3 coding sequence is TGTGCCAGCAGCCAGACAGGGGTCCGTGAGACCCAGTACTTC. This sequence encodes CASSQTGVRETQYF.

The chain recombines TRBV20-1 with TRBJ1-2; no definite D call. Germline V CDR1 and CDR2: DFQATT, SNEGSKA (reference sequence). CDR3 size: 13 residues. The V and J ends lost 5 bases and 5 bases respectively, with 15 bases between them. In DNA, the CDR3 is TGCAGTGCTCGAGCCCAAACGCGATATGGCTACACCTTC. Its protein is CSARAQTRYGYTF.

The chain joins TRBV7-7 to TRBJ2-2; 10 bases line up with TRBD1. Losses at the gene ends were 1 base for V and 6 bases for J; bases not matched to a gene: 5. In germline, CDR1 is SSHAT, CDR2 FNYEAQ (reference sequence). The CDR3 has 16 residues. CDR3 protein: CASSLGRQGAAGELFF. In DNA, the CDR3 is TGTGCCAGCAGCTTAGGTCGACAGGGGGCTGCCGGGGAGCTGTTTTTT.

DNA for the CDR3: TGCAGCGTTGAAGATCTGGGCGTTAAACTGTTTTTT. Its protein product is CSVEDLGVKLFF. V gene TRBV29-1 combines with J gene TRBJ1-4, with D unresolved. Trimming stripped 0 bases from V and 11 bases from J, with 10 bases between. The CDR3 totals 12 residues. Germline V CDR1 and CDR2: SQVTM, ANQGSEA.

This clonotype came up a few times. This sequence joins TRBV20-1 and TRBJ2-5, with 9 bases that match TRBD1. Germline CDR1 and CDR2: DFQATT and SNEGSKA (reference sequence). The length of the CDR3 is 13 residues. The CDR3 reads CRAGQGKQETQYF. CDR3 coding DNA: TGCAGGGCAGGACAGGGGAAACAAGAGACCCAGTACTTC.

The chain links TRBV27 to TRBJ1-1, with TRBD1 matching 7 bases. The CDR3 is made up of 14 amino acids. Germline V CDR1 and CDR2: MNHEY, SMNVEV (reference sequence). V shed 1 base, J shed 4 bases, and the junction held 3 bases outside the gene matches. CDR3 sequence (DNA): TGTGCCAGCAGTTTATACCCAGGGGGCACTGAAGCTTTCTTT. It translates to CASSLYPGGTEAFF.